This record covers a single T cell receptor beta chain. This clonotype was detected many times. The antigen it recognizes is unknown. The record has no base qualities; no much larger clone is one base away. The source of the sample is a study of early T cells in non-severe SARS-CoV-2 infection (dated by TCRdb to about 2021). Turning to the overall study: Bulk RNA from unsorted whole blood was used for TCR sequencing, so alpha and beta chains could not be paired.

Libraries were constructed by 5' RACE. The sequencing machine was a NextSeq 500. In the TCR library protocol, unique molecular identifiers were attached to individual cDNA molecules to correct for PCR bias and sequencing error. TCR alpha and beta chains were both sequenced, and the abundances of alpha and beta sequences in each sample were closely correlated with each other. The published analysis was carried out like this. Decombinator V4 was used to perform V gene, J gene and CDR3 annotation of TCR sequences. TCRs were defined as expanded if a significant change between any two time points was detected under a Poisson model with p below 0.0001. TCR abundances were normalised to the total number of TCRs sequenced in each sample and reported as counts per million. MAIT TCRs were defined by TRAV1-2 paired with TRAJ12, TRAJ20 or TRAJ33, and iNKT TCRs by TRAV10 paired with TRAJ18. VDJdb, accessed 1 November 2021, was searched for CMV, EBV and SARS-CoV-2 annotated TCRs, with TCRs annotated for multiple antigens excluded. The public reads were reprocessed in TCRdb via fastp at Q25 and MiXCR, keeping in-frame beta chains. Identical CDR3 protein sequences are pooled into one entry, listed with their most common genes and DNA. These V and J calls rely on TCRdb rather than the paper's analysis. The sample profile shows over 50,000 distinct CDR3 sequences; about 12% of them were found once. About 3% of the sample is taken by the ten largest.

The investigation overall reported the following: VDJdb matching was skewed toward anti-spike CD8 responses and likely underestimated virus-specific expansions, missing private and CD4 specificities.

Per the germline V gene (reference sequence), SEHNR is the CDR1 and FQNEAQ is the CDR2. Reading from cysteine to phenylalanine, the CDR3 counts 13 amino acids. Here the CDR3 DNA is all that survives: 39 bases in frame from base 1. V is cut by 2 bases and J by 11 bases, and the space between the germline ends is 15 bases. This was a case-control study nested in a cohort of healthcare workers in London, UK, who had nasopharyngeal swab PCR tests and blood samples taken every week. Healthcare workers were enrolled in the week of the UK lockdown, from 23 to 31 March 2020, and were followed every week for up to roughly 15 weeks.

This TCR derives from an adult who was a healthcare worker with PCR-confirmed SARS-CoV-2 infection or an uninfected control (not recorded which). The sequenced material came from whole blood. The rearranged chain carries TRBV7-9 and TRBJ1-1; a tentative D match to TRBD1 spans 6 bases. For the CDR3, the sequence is CASSLQGPSWAFF. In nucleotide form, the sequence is TGTGCCAGCAGCTTACAGGGGCCCAGTTGGGCTTTCTTT. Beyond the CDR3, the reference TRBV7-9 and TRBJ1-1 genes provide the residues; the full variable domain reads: DTGVSQNPRHKITKRGQNVTFRCDPISEHNRLYWYRQTLGQGPEFLTYFQNEAQLEKSRLLSDRFSAERPKGSFSTLEIQRTEQGDSAMYLCASSLQGPSWAFFGQGTRLTVV.